The 27 T cell receptor beta chains listed next were all sequenced from one sample in a study of glioma-infiltrating T cells after dendritic cell vaccination. TCRdb's copy holds only in-frame clones and misses some; the assay was immunoSEQ multiplex PCR. The data contain around 62,000 clones, 75% to 85% of them singletons. The sample was blood, taken before dendritic cell vaccination. These receptors were taken from a human donor with glioblastoma.

The gene calls are TRBV15 and TRBJ2-7, with D possibly matching TRBD1 (6 bases). The germline V gene encodes CDR1 LNHNV and CDR2 YYDKDF (reference sequence). The V and J ends lost 0 bases and 0 bases respectively, with 9 bases between them. The CDR3 extends over 15 amino acids. CDR3 bases: TGTGCCACCAGCAGAGATCCACAGGGCTCCTACGAGCAGTACTTC. Protein sequence: CATSRDPQGSYEQYF.

The CDR3 DNA reads as TGCGCCAGCAGCTTGGGGGACAGATATGGCTACACCTTC. Translation: CASSLGDRYGYTF. The rearrangement links TRBV5-1 to TRBJ1-2; 7 positions match TRBD1. The CDR3 covers 13 residues. V was clipped by 0 bases and J by 5 bases; unmatched bases: 1. CDR1 and CDR2 (germline): SGHRS, YFSETQ. The full variable domain, its missing parts supplied by reference TRBV5-1 and TRBJ1-2, is KAGVTQTPRYLIKTRGQQVTLSCSPISGHRSVSWYQQTPGQGLQFLFEYFSETQRNKGNFPGRFSGRQFSNSRSEMNVSTLELGDSALYLCASSLGDRYGYTFGSGTRLTVV.

This clone was observed once. The chain has TRBV5-5 and TRBJ1-5; D not certain. This CDR3 region has 16 residues. Deletions cut 3 bases from V and 6 bases from J, with 19 bases between. CDR1 is SGHKS and CDR2 is YYEKEE in the germline V gene (reference sequence). The CDR3 DNA follows: TGTGCCAGCAGCTCCCAAGTGGCCGGGATCCCTCAGCCCCAGCATTTT. Translation: CASSSQVAGIPQPQHF. The full variable domain, rest sourced from reference TRBV5-5 and TRBJ1-5, is DAGVTQSPTHLIKTRGQQVTLRCSPISGHKSVSWYQQVLGQGPQFIFQYYEKEERGRGNFPDRFSARQFPNYSSELNVNALLLGDSALYLCASSSQVAGIPQPQHFGDGTRLSIL.

The chain couples TRBV19 to TRBJ1-2; TRBD1 agrees at 9 bases. Per the germline V gene, CDR1 is LNHDA and CDR2 is SQIVND (reference sequence). The CDR3 totals 15 residues. Trimming at V came to 9 bases and at J to 5 bases, leaving 13 bases not matched to a gene. The CDR3 region is CASRDREVLLYGYTF. The DNA of the CDR3 is TGTGCCAGCAGGGACAGGGAAGTCTTGCTATATGGCTACACCTTC.

The genes are TRBV19 and TRBJ2-1; 8 nucleotides line up with TRBD2. The CDR3 is 14 amino acids. Germline assignment: CDR1 LNHDA and CDR2 SQIVND (reference sequence). V lost 8 bases and J lost 3; bases outside the gene matches: 6. In nucleotides, the CDR3 is TGTGCCAGTCTCGCTAGCGGGTACTACAATGAGCAGTTCTTC. Its translation is CASLASGYYNEQFF.

The CDR3 protein is CASSRGQGEVQPQHF. In nucleotides, the CDR3 is TGTGCCAGCAGCCGTGGACAGGGGGAGGTTCAGCCCCAGCATTTT. The rearrangement joins TRBV6-1 to TRBJ1-5; 10 nucleotides agree with TRBD1. The ends lost 6 bases at V and 6 bases at J; junction bases unmatched: 8. Per the germline V gene, CDR1 is MNHNS and CDR2 is SASEGT. The CDR3 consists of 15 residues.

The rearrangement uses TRBV29-1 and TRBJ2-3; maybe TRBD1 (6 bases). The germline V gene encodes CDR1 SQVTM and CDR2 ANQGSEA. The V end lost 6 bases, the J end lost 2 bases, and 12 bases lay between the germline ends. This CDR3 is 13 amino acids long. The DNA of the CDR3 is TGCAGCGTCACCGGGACACCCACAGATACGCAGTATTTT. Translation gives CSVTGTPTDTQYF.

The rearrangement joins TRBV11-2 to TRBJ2-7; D may be TRBD1 (5 bases). The CDR3 covers 14 residues. Looked up from germline, CDR1 is SGHAT and CDR2 is FQNNGV. Trimming shortened V by 5 bases and J by 0 bases, and 11 bases separated the two germline ends. The CDR3 coding sequence is TGTGCCAGCAGCCCCTACAGGAGCTCCTACGAGCAGTACTTC. It codes for CASSPYRSSYEQYF.

The chain has TRBV4-2 and TRBJ2-5, with 10 bases matching TRBD2. Germline CDR1 LGHNA, CDR2 YNFKEQ. CDR3 size: 18 residues. Trimming removed 4 bases from V and 2 bases from J; junction bases left unmatched: 13. The CDR3 nucleotides are TGTGCCAGCAGCCTGGTGCTAGCGGGGGCCGGAGAACAAGAGACCCAGTACTTC. Its translation: CASSLVLAGAGEQETQYF.

The chain links TRBV28 to TRBJ2-4, with a weak D call TRBD1 (6 bases). CDR3 length equals 18 residues. Trimming cost V 1 base and J 0 bases, with 16 bases left between them. CDR1 is MDHEN, CDR2 SYDVKM, per germline. CDR3 coding DNA: TGTGCCAGCAGTTTATATCTGTCGGGACACTTAGCCAAAAACATTCAGTACTTC. Residues: CASSLYLSGHLAKNIQYF.

The V call is TRBV28, the J call TRBJ1-6, with 8 bases identical to TRBD1. This CDR3 region has 16 residues. Looked up from germline, CDR1 is MDHEN and CDR2 is SYDVKM. Trimming took 1 base from V and 6 from J; bases not matched to a gene: 5. CDR3 in amino acids: CASSLSGDRTNSPLHF. DNA of the CDR3: TGTGCCAGCAGTTTATCCGGGGACAGGACTAATTCACCCCTCCACTTT.

This clone occurred many times. In DNA form, the CDR3 reads TGTGCCAGCAGTTACTCCGGGAGGGGATTCTACGAGCAGTACTTC. This codes for CASSYSGRGFYEQYF. The chain uses TRBV6-5 and TRBJ2-7, with 8 bases matching TRBD2. The J segment lost 3 bases and the V segment lost 0 bases, leaving 4 bases of the junction unmatched. The germline V gene has CDR1 MNHEY and CDR2 SVGAGI. The CDR3 runs 15 residues.

In this sample, this clone is medium-sized. The chain employs TRBV4-2 and TRBJ1-6, with D hard to call. The CDR3 has 13 residues. Trimming pared 0 bases from V and 9 bases from J, leaving 6 bases between. Per germline, CDR1 LGHNA and CDR2 YNFKEQ. CDR3 amino acids: CASSQDAGSPLHF. CDR3 coding DNA: TGTGCCAGCAGCCAAGATGCAGGTTCACCCCTCCACTTT.

The chain carries TRBV7-6 and TRBJ1-2; 9 nucleotides agree with TRBD1. Trimming cost V 4 bases and J 7 bases; bases outside gene matches: 13. CDR3 length equals 16 residues. CDR1 and CDR2 from the germline V gene are SGHVS and FNYEAQ. CDR3 in DNA: TGTGCCAGCAGCTCTATTCCGGGACAGGGAAAAGGTGGCTACACCTTC. Amino acid sequence: CASSSIPGQGKGGYTF.

The gene calls are TRBV4-1 and TRBJ2-1; 8 nucleotides align to TRBD1. The CDR3 totals 16 residues. The germline gives CDR1 MGHRA, CDR2 YSYEKL. V was clipped by 3 bases and J by 3 bases; unmatched bases: 7. CDR3 sequence (DNA): TGCGCCAGCAGCCAGAGAGACAGGGGCCACTACAATGAGCAGTTCTTC. Protein sequence: CASSQRDRGHYNEQFF.

The chain joins TRBV7-9 to TRBJ2-7; a possible D gene is TRBD1 (6 bases). Looked up from germline, CDR1 is SEHNR and CDR2 is FQNEAQ (reference sequence). The CDR3 spans 12 residues. Trimming took off 5 bases at V and 6 bases at J, with 11 bases between the two ends. The chain's CDR3 is CASSPQGPEQYF. The CDR3 DNA reads as TGTGCCAGCAGCCCCCAGGGGCCCGAGCAGTACTTC. Looking up the rest from reference TRBV7-9 and TRBJ2-7 gives the full variable domain: DTGVSQNPRHKITKRGQNVTFRCDPISEHNRLYWYRQTLGQGPEFLTYFQNEAQLEKSRLLSDRFSAERPKGSFSTLEIQRTEQGDSAMYLCASSPQGPEQYFGPGTRLTVT.

DNA for the CDR3: TGTGCCAGCAAGGGGGGGGATGGGAAGCCCCAGCATTTT. Translation gives CASKGGDGKPQHF. The chain has TRBV2 and TRBJ1-5, with a possible D match to TRBD1 (6 bases). The CDR3 is made up of 13 amino acids. Germline V lookup: CDR1 SNHLY, CDR2 FYNNEI. V dropped 7 bases and J dropped 8 bases, with 15 bases sitting between them.

This chain connects TRBV5-6 to TRBJ2-1, with 8 bases fitting TRBD1. With V trimmed by 4 bases and J by 4 bases, 4 bases remained unmatched. Germline CDR1 reads SGHDT; CDR2 reads YYEEEE. The CDR3 is 14 amino acids. The CDR3 spells CASSPRTGYNEQFF. In nucleotides, the CDR3 is TGTGCCAGCAGCCCCCGGACAGGGTACAATGAGCAGTTCTTC.

This clone was seen a single time. CDR3 DNA sequence: TGTGCCAGCAGACCCGTTTCCGGTCGGGGCAATCAGCCCCAGCATTTT. It encodes CASRPVSGRGNQPQHF. The V gene is TRBV5-8, the J gene TRBJ1-5; the D is unclear. Deletions cut 5 bases from V and 2 bases from J, with 17 bases between. The CDR3 runs 16 residues. Germline CDR1 reads SGHTS; CDR2 reads YDEGEE.

The chain links TRBV5-1 to TRBJ2-2; TRBD2 might be the D (5 bases). The CDR3 is 15 residues long. CDR1 is SGHRS, CDR2 YFSETQ, per germline. Trimming took off 0 bases at V and 2 bases at J, with 8 bases between the two ends. The CDR3 protein is CASSLGLINTGELFF. CDR3 DNA: TGCGCCAGCAGCTTGGGACTAATCAACACCGGGGAGCTGTTTTTT.

The chain employs TRBV7-9 and TRBJ1-4; TRBD1 aligns across 8 bases. Germline lookup yields CDR1 SEHNR and CDR2 FQNEAQ (reference sequence). Unmatched junction bases numbered 6, after V lost 5 bases and J lost 7 bases. This CDR3 region has 14 residues. Written as DNA, the CDR3 is TGTGCCAGCAGCCTTGGACAGGGAGTTGAAAAACTGTTTTTT. Translating gives CASSLGQGVEKLFF.

Of note for this clone: An end of the junction differs from the germline gene, which may be a read error. The gene calls are TRBV6-4 and TRBJ1-2; D is perhaps TRBD1 (6 bases). This CDR3 is 9 amino acids long. Germline assignment: CDR1 MRHNA and CDR2 SNTAGT. As DNA, the CDR3 is TGTGCCCCAGAGGGACATGAGGACTTC. Encoded protein: CAPEGHEDF.

This clone appeared a single time. This chain joins TRBV11-2 and TRBJ1-1; TRBD1 matches at 7 bases. Germline trimming cut 2 bases from V and 5 bases from J; bases unmatched to any gene: 5. Germline V CDR1 and CDR2: SGHAT, FQNNGV. This CDR3 contains 14 residues. This CDR3 is CASSLRQGWTEAFF. CDR3 coding DNA: TGTGCCAGCAGCTTAAGACAGGGATGGACTGAAGCTTTCTTT. The complete variable domain, with remaining parts taken from reference TRBV11-2 and TRBJ1-1, reads EAGVAQSPRYKIIEKRQSVAFWCNPISGHATLYWYQQILGQGPKLLIQFQNNGVVDDSQLPKDRFSAERLKGVDSTLKIQPAKLEDSAVYLCASSLRQGWTEAFFGQGTRLTVV.

In this sample, this clone turned up a few times. V and J are TRBV19 and TRBJ2-4; D remains unclear. CDR1 and CDR2 (germline): LNHDA, SQIVND (reference sequence). V was cut by 0 bases and J by 3 bases, with 24 bases left in between. The CDR3 totals 20 residues. CDR3 DNA sequence: TGTGCCAGTAGTATAGAGTTATATAGGATTAACGACGGAGTCAAAAACATTCAGTACTTC. Its protein is CASSIELYRINDGVKNIQYF.

This chain uses TRBV10-1 with TRBJ2-3; the D is unclear. Trimming pared 4 bases from V and 2 bases from J, leaving 7 bases between. Germline loops: CDR1 WNHNN, CDR2 SYGVQD (reference sequence). The CDR3 runs 13 residues. The CDR3 sequence: CASSAIITDTQYF. The CDR3 region has the DNA TGCGCCAGCAGTGCTATAATCACAGATACGCAGTATTTT.

This sequence joins TRBV19 and TRBJ1-2; D gene ambiguous. The V gene lost 6 bases and the J gene lost 3 bases, with 5 bases spanning the gap. Germline V gene sequence: CDR1 LNHDA, CDR2 SQIVND (reference sequence). This CDR3 spans 11 amino acids. CDR3 loop: CASRRDYGYTF. The CDR3 DNA follows: TGTGCCAGTAGAAGAGACTATGGCTACACCTTC.

The chain links TRBV7-9 to TRBJ2-2, with D perhaps matching TRBD1 (5 bases). Germline V gene data show CDR1 as SEHNR and CDR2 as FQNEAQ (reference sequence). Between the trimmed V and J ends, which lost 1 base and 5 bases, there was a span of 14 bases. The CDR3 is 16 amino acids. For the CDR3, the DNA is TGTGCCAGCAGCTTAGGCGCAGGGCAGGTGACCGGGGAGCTGTTTTTT. Protein product: CASSLGAGQVTGELFF.